This T cell receptor (beta chain) emerged from a study of OX40 agonist ivuxolimab in advanced cancers. About the research overall: Dose-escalation patients had hepatocellular carcinoma, melanoma, renal cell or head and neck cancer.

CDR3 size: 14 residues. Germline assignment: CDR1 MDHEN and CDR2 SYDVKM. Trimming at V came to 6 bases and at J to 3 bases, leaving 4 bases not matched to a gene. The assay was immunoSEQ multiplex PCR, and TCRdb's table has in-frame clones only and misses some. Among tens of thousands of clones listed, around 85% were seen once. The receptor's source is an adult with an advanced solid tumor such as melanoma, head and neck, liver or kidney cancer. The starting material was CD4+ or CD8+ T cells sorted from blood, obtained in a trial of the OX40 agonist ivuxolimab. The V and J genes are TRBV28 and TRBJ1-4; 7 bases are shared with TRBD1. For the CDR3, the DNA is TGTGCCAGCAGATCAGGGGGGGCTAATGAAAAACTGTTTTTT. It specifies CASRSGGANEKLFF.